A selection of T cell receptor beta chains follows, all from one sample in a study of CD8 T cells in ankylosing spondylitis. A single record per CDR3 protein comes from TCRdb applying MiXCR to the 5' RACE reads. This sample has 500,000 to 550,000 distinct CDR3 sequences; about 13% occur once, and the top ten carry about 6.5%. Sample: blood, either unsorted or a sorted T cell fraction (not recorded which). Every receptor here comes from a male donor with ankylosing spondylitis. CDR3s include the opening cysteine and the closing phenylalanine or tryptophan. The D gene is left open where the match is weak. A clone size is listed for some rows: how often the clone was seen (once, few, many), or a class if it is expanded.

clone_size | d_call | j_call | v_call | cdr3_nt | cdr3_aa
- | TRBD2 | TRBJ2-7 | TRBV7-2 | TGTGCCAGCAGCCATTCAGGGGCGGGAGGGTTTAGCAATGAGCAGTACTTC | CASSHSGAGGFSNEQYF
- | - | TRBJ2-3 | TRBV3-1 | TGTGCCAGCAGCCAAGATGCCCGGCTCAGGGGAGGAACAGATACGCAGTATTTT | CASSQDARLRGGTDTQYF
many | TRBD2 | TRBJ2-1 | TRBV5-1 | TGCGCCAGCAGCTTACAACTAGCGGGAGATAATGAGCAGTTCTTC | CASSLQLAGDNEQFF
- | TRBD1 | TRBJ1-5 | TRBV10-1 | TGCGCCAGCAGTGAGTCAGGGGGCCAGCCCCAGCATTTT | CASSESGGQPQHF
few | - | TRBJ1-2 | TRBV30 | TGTGCCTGGAGCCCGTTGGGATATGGCTACACCTTC | CAWSPLGYGYTF
- | - | TRBJ2-3 | TRBV21-1 | TGTGCCAGCAGCCCCGGGGGAGCGGGCCGCCGACTCACAGATACGCAGTATTTT | CASSPGGAGRRLTDTQYF
few | - | TRBJ1-3 | TRBV12-3/TRBV12-4 | TGTGCCAGCAGTTTATTGGAGTCTGGAAACACCATATATTTT | CASSLLESGNTIYF
many | TRBD2 | TRBJ2-3 | TRBV20-1 | TGCAGTGCTGAGCTAGCGGGAGGAACAGATACGCAGTATTTT | CSAELAGGTDTQYF
few | - | TRBJ2-2 | TRBV4-2 | TGTGCCAGCAACTCAGGGGAAGGCGGGGAGCTGTTTTTT | CASNSGEGGELFF
- | TRBD2 | TRBJ2-1 | TRBV7-9 | TGTGCCAGCAGCTTAAGGTGGACGGGAGGGCCAGATGAGCAGTTCTTC | CASSLRWTGGPDEQFF
few | TRBD1 | TRBJ1-6 | TRBV20-1 | TGCAGTGCTAGAGAGGCCAGGGGGCTAACCTATAATTCACCCCTCCACTTT | CSAREARGLTYNSPLHF
- | TRBD2 | TRBJ2-3 | TRBV10-3 | TGTGCCATCAGTGAGCCTAGCGGGAGGTATACGCAGTATTTT | CAISEPSGRYTQYF
many | - | TRBJ2-3 | TRBV5-1 | TGCGCCAGCAGCTTGGAGGGGAGGCCGGGCACAGATACGCAGTATTTT | CASSLEGRPGTDTQYF
- | - | TRBJ2-5 | TRBV10-3 | TGTGCCATCAGTGAGTCACAGAGGACCCAGTACTTC | CAISESQRTQYF
- | TRBD1 | TRBJ2-3 | TRBV11-2 | TGTGCCATCACGGGGTGGCAGGGGGCAGATACGCAGTATTTT | CAITGWQGADTQYF
- | - | TRBJ2-5 | TRBV5-6 | TGTGCCAGCAGCACCGCCGCGGGACAAGAGACCCAGTACTTC | CASSTAAGQETQYF
- | - | TRBJ2-5 | TRBV24-1 | TGTGCCACCAGTGATTTTAGGAACCAAGAGACCCAGTACTTC | CATSDFRNQETQYF
- | - | TRBJ2-3 | TRBV11-3 | TGTGCCAGCAGCGAAAGGATAGGGGGTGACACAGATACGCAGTATTTT | CASSERIGGDTDTQYF
many | - | TRBJ2-3 | TRBV5-1 | TGCGCCAGCAGCTTTTCCGGCCACCAAAGCACAGATACGCAGTATTTT | CASSFSGHQSTDTQYF
many | - | TRBJ2-2 | TRBV12-3/TRBV12-4 | TGTGCCAGCAGTTTAGCCAGATTCGGCGGGGAGCTGTTTTTT | CASSLARFGGELFF
few | TRBD2 | TRBJ2-2 | TRBV12-3/TRBV12-4 | TGTGCCAGCAGTAAATGGGGGCTAGCGGGCCTAAAGGGGGAGCTGTTTTTT | CASSKWGLAGLKGELFF
many | - | TRBJ2-1 | TRBV14 | TGTGCCAGCAGCCAAGACCGGAGTGTAGGGGAGCAGTTCTTC | CASSQDRSVGEQFF
few | - | TRBJ2-1 | TRBV7-6 | TGTGCCAGCGGGTCGGGCAATGAGCAGTTCTTC | CASGSGNEQFF
- | TRBD1 | TRBJ1-1 | TRBV20-1 | TGCAGTGTTAGGACAGGGATGAACACTGAAGCTTTCTTT | CSVRTGMNTEAFF
- | - | TRBJ2-1 | TRBV9 | TGTGCCAGCAGCCCGGGGAGCGCAGCCTACAATGAGCAGTTCTTC | CASSPGSAAYNEQFF
- | - | TRBJ2-5 | TRBV12-5 | TGTGCTAGTGGTTTCCCCCGCAGGGTCGACCAAGAGACCCAGTACTTC | CASGFPRRVDQETQYF
few | TRBD2 | TRBJ2-1 | TRBV27 | TGTGCCAGCATTGGAGAGGCTAGCGGGAGGGGATCGCTCATGGGGGAGTTCTTC | CASIGEASGRGSLMGEFF
- | - | TRBJ2-5 | TRBV2 | TGTGCCAGCGACCAAGAGACCCAGTACTTC | CASDQETQYF
many | TRBD1 | TRBJ2-7 | TRBV2 | TGTGCCAGCAGAGGGACAGGGGGCATGTACGAGCAGTACTTC | CASRGTGGMYEQYF
few | - | TRBJ1-1 | TRBV28 | TGTGCCAGCAGTGCCCCGACTGGGATCCGGAACACTGAAGCTTTCTTT | CASSAPTGIRNTEAFF
- | TRBD1 | TRBJ2-3 | TRBV15 | TGTGCCACCAGCAGGGGGGCCCGAGGGGGCCCAGATACGCAGTATTTT | CATSRGARGGPDTQYF
few | TRBD1 | TRBJ1-1 | TRBV2 | TGTGCCAGCACCCGGGACAGAACCGTTGAAGCTTTCTTT | CASTRDRTVEAFF
few | - | TRBJ1-2 | TRBV4-2 | TGTGCCAGCAGCCAAGAGGTTCGGGGGGCAGTTGGCTACACCTTC | CASSQEVRGAVGYTF
few | TRBD1 | TRBJ2-4 | TRBV15 | TGTGCCACCAGCAGAGGGTCAGGGGGTAACATTCAGTACTTC | CATSRGSGGNIQYF
- | TRBD1 | TRBJ2-7 | TRBV7-2 | TGTGCCAGCAGCTTAGTCGGACAGGGTACATACGAGCAGTACTTC | CASSLVGQGTYEQYF
few | - | TRBJ2-2 | TRBV5-5 | TGTGCCAGCAGCAGGGACGTAAACACCGGGGAGCTGTTTTTT | CASSRDVNTGELFF
- | - | TRBJ2-7 | TRBV6-1 | TGTGCCAGCGCCGGGGGGCGCCTGGCCTACGAGCAGTACTTC | CASAGGRLAYEQYF
- | - | TRBJ2-3 | TRBV7-2 | TGTGCCAGCAGCTTAGGCGGGCAGGTGCAGTATTTT | CASSLGGQVQYF
- | - | TRBJ2-2 | TRBV5-1 | TGCGCCAGCAGCTTGGTAATGCAGGACCCTCTGAACACCGGGGAGCTGTTTTTT | CASSLVMQDPLNTGELFF
- | - | TRBJ2-1 | TRBV7-9 | TGTGCCAGCAGACAAGCGTTTGACAGACTCTCCTACAATGAGCAGTTCTTC | CASRQAFDRLSYNEQFF
- | - | TRBJ2-1 | TRBV20-1 | TGCAGTGTTCTACAGAGCTCCTACAATGAGCAGTTCTTC | CSVLQSSYNEQFF
- | - | TRBJ2-2 | TRBV30 | TGTGCCTGGAGTGTCCTTAGCGGACCGAACACCGGGGAGCTGTTTTTT | CAWSVLSGPNTGELFF
- | - | TRBJ1-1 | TRBV9 | TGTGCCAGCACCCCTAAGAATGGACAGACGAACACTGAAGCTTTCTTT | CASTPKNGQTNTEAFF